This T cell receptor (beta chain) was sequenced for a study of shared clonotypes between healthy human individuals. The study's findings and limits: Non-shared clonotypes had lower generation probabilities than clonotypes shared by all four sorted-subset donors.

With respect to this clone: As yet, its antigen is unknown.

Sorted-subset replicate PCR reactions contained approximately 190 ng DNA, corresponding to about 30,000 T cell genomes. Profiled with immunoSEQ multiplex PCR; TCRdb holds only in-frame clones, not every one. In the table there are about 2.4 million clones, approximately 94% of which are singletons. The germline CDR1 and CDR2 sequences are MDHEN and SYDVKM. Between the trimmed V and J ends, which lost 4 bases and 2 bases, there was a span of 11 bases. This CDR3 has 14 residues. The sequenced material came from naive CD4+ T cells from PBMCs. The subset here: CD45RA+ positively selected. V usage is TRBV28 and J usage is TRBJ2-5; TRBD2 might be the D (5 bases). The TCR comes from a man between 18 and 35 years old in good health. Some clones in this sample may be carry-over from other donors' samples. The CDR3 loop is CASSWPGWQETQYF. Written as DNA, the CDR3 is TGTGCCAGCAGTTGGCCGGGATGGCAAGAGACCCAGTACTTC.